This TCR beta chain originates from a study of early stage breast cancer tumors. About the research overall: Most invasive tumors, about 75% of the 16, were ER+/PR+/HER2-. Eight ER+/PR+/HER2- tumors were invasive ductal; a few were invasive lobular. General study results and limits: Enriched TCRB sequences shared across patients were mostly commonly generated sequences. Blood repertoires resembled normal breast more than tumor.

Clones were read by immunoSEQ multiplex PCR, and TCRdb kept only the in-frame ones, dropping some. The sample consists of 23,000 or so clones, 55% to 80% of them appearing once. The germline V gene has CDR1 MNHNY and CDR2 SVGAGI (reference sequence). This CDR3 contains 15 residues. With V trimmed by 5 bases and J by 4 bases, 8 bases remained unmatched. To note about this clone: What it binds is unknown.

J is TRBJ1-1 and V is TRBV6-6; 9 nucleotides agree with TRBD1. The clonotype originates from a person between 55 and 69 years old with breast cancer. The specimen sequenced was breast tumor tissue. CDR3 residues: CASSHRTGEGTEAFF. CDR3 DNA: TGTGCCAGCAGTCACCGGACAGGGGAGGGCACTGAAGCTTTCTTT.